The 4 T cell receptor beta chains presented below share a single source sample, sequenced in a study of shared clonotypes between healthy human individuals. The table came from immunoSEQ multiplex PCR; TCRdb's copy has only in-frame clones and leaves some out. Among approximately 2.1 million clones listed, just over 90% were seen once. The specimen sequenced was naive CD4+ T cells from PBMCs. Stated subset: CD45RA+ positively selected. Receptors were obtained from a man aged 18 to 30 in good health. Some clones in this sample may be carry-over from other donors' samples.

The V and J genes are TRBV5-1 and TRBJ1-1; tentatively, D is TRBD1 (6 bases). Trimming removed 0 bases at V and 5 bases at J, with 14 bases between. Germline V gives CDR1 SGHRS, CDR2 YFSETQ. The length of the CDR3 is 15 residues. CDR3 sequence reads: CASSLDGGRDTEAFF. DNA of the CDR3: TGCGCCAGCAGCTTGGATGGGGGGCGGGATACTGAAGCTTTCTTT.

Notes on this clone: The sample has other DNA sequences that encode this CDR3 too. The chain is built from TRBV9 and TRBJ1-1, with D unclear. CDR1 and CDR2 (germline): SGDLS, YYNGEE. CDR3 length: 14 residues. Trimming removed 1 base at V and 1 base at J, with 8 bases between. The CDR3 loop is CASSVTAENTEAFF. CDR3 sequence (DNA): TGTGCCAGCAGCGTAACGGCAGAGAACACTGAAGCTTTCTTT.

Details on this clone: The sample contains more than one DNA sequence encoding this CDR3. The chain carries TRBV7-9 and TRBJ2-1, with TRBD2 matching 9 bases. This CDR3 has 15 amino acids. V lost 1 base to trimming and J lost 6 bases; unmatched junction nucleotides: 4. Germline V lookup: CDR1 SEHNR, CDR2 FQNEAQ (reference sequence). CDR3 region: CASSLGLAGSNEQFF. As DNA, the CDR3 is TGTGCCAGCAGCTTAGGGCTAGCGGGAAGCAATGAGCAGTTCTTC. Drawing the rest from reference TRBV7-9 and TRBJ2-1, the complete variable domain is DTGVSQNPRHKITKRGQNVTFRCDPISEHNRLYWYRQTLGQGPEFLTYFQNEAQLEKSRLLSDRFSAERPKGSFSTLEIQRTEQGDSAMYLCASSLGLAGSNEQFFGPGTRLTVL.

In this sample, this clone turned up once. The V and J genes are TRBV5-4 and TRBJ1-5, with D possibly being TRBD1 (5 bases). CDR3 size: 14 residues. V dropped 0 bases and J dropped 6 bases, with 10 bases sitting between them. Per the germline V gene, CDR1 is SGHNT and CDR2 is YYREEE (reference sequence). CDR3 region: CASSLGGETQPQHF. The CDR3 DNA is TGTGCCAGCAGCTTGGGAGGGGAAACTCAGCCCCAGCATTTT.